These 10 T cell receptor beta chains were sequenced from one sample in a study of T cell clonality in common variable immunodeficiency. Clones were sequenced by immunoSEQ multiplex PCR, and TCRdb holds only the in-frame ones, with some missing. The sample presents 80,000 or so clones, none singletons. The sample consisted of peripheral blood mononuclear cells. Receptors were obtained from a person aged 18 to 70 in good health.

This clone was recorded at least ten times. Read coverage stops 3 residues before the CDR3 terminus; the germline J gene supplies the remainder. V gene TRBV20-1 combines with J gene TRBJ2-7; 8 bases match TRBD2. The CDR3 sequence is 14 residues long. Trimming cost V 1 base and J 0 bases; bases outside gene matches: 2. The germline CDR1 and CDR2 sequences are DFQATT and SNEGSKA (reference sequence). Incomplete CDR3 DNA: TGCAGTGCTAGAGCTAGCGGGTACTCCTACGAG. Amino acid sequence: CSARASGYSYE. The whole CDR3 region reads CSARASGYSYEQYF.

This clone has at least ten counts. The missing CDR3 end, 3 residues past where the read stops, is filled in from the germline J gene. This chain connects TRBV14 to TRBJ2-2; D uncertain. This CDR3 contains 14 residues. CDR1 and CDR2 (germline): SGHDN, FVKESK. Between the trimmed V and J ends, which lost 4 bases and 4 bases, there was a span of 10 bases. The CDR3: CASSRSSLTGELFF. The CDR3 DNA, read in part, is TGTGCCAGCAGCCGTTCCAGTCTCACCGGGGAG. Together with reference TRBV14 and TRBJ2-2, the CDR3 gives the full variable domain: EAGVTQFPSHSVIEKGQTVTLRCDPISGHDNLYWYRRVMGKEIKFLLHFVKESKQDESGMPNNRFLAERTGGTYSTLKVQPAELEDSGVYFCASSRSSLTGELFFGEGSRLTVL.

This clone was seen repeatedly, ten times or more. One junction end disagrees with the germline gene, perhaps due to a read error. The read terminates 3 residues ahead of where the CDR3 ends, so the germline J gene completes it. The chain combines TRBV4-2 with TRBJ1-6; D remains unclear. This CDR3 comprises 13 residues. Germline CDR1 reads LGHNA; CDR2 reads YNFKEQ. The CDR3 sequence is CASSQRPGSPLHF. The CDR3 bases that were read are TGCGCCAGCAGCCAACGCCCCGGGTCACCC.

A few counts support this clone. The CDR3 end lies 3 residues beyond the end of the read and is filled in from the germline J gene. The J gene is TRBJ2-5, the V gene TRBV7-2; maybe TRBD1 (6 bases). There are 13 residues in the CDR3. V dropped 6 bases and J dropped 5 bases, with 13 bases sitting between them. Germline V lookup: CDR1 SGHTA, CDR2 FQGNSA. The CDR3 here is CASRKTGLETQYF. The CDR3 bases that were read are TGTGCCAGCAGGAAAACAGGGTTGGAGACC.

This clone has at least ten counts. The CDR3 bases that were read are TGTGCCTGGAGTTCCGGACAGGGTCGGAGC. This gives the protein CAWSSGQGRS. The CDR3 reads in full as CAWSSGQGRSYTF. The V and J genes are TRBV30 and TRBJ1-2, with 8 nucleotides matching TRBD1. Coverage ceases 3 residues before the CDR3 finishes, and the germline J gene fills in the end. Looked up from germline, CDR1 is GTSNPN and CDR2 is SVGIG (reference sequence). The CDR3 is made up of 13 amino acids. Drawing the rest from reference TRBV30 and TRBJ1-2, the complete variable domain is SQTIHQWPATLVQPVGSPLSLECTVEGTSNPNLYWYRQAAGRGLQLLFYSVGIGQISSEVPQNLSASRPQDRQFILSSKKLLLSDSGFYLCAWSSGQGRSYTFGSGTRLTVV.

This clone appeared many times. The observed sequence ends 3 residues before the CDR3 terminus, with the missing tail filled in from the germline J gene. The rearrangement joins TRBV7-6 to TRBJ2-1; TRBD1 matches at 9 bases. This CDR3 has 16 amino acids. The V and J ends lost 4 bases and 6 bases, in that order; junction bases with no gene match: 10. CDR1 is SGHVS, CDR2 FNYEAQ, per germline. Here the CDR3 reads CASSSPGTGFVNEQFF. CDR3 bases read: TGTGCCAGCAGCTCTCCCGGGACAGGGTTCGTCAATGAG.

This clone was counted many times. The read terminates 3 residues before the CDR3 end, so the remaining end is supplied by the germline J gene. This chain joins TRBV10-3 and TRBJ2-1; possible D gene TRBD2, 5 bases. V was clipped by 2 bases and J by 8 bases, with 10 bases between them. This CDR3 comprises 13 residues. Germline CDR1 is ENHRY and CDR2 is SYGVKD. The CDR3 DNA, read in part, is TGTGCCATCAGTGAGCGGACTGACGATGAG. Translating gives CAISERTDDE. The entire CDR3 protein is CAISERTDDEQFF.

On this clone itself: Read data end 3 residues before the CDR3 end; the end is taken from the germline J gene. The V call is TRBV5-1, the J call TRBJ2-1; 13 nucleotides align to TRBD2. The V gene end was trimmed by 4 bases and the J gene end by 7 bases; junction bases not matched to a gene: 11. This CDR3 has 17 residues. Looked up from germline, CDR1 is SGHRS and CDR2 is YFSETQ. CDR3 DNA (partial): TGCGCCAGCAGCCCGGAACCGGGACTAGCGGGAAGGAATGAG. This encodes CASSPEPGLAGRNE. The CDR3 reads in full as CASSPEPGLAGRNEQFF.

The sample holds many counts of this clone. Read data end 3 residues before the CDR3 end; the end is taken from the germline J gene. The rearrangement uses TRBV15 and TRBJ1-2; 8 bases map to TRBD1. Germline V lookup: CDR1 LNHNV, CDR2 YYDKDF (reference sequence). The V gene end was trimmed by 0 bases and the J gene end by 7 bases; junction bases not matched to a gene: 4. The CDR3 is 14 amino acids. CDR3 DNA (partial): TGTGCCACCAGCAGAGATGCCAGGGGGCTTGGC. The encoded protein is CATSRDARGLG. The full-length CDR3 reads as CATSRDARGLGYTF.

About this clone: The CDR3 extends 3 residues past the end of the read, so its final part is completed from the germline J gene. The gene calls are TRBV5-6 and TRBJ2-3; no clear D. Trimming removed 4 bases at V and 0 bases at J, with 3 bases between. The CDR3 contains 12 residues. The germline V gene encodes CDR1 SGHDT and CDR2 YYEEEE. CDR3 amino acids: CASSRSTDTQYF. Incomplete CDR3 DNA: TGTGCCAGCAGCCGTAGCACAGATACG.